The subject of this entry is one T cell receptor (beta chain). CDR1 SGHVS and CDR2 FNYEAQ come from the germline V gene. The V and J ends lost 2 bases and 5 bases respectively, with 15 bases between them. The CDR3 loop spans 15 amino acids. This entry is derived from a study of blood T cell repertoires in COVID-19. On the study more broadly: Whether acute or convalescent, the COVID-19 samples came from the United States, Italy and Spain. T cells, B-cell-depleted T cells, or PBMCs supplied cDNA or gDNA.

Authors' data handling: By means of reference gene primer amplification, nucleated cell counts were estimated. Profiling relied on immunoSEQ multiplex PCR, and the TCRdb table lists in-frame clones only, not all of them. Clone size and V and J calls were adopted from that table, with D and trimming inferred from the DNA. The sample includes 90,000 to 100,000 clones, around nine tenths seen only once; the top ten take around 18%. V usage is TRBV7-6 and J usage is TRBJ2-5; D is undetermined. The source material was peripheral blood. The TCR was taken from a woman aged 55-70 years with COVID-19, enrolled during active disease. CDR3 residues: CASSLTPGIRETQYF. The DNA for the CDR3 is TGTGCCAGCAGCTTAACCCCCGGTATCCGTGAGACCCAGTACTTC.